This T cell receptor beta chain was identified during a study of blood T cell repertoires in COVID-19 (dated by TCRdb to about 2020). The study in broad terms: Samples from collaborators originated in the United States, Italy and Spain and spanned both the acute and convalescent phases of COVID-19. Deeply sampled blood TCRbeta repertoires from subjects exposed to, actively infected with, or recovered from COVID-19 were included in the dataset. The repertoires were released in a freely available public database intended as a resource for research on the immune response to SARS-CoV-2. The material from the prospective study consisted of cDNA or gDNA derived from T cells, B-cell-depleted T cells, or PBMCs. HLA class I and class II types, where available, came from metadata supplied by the sample provider rather than from assay-based typing. Nearly every sample came with metadata listing a de-identified subject ID, COVID-19 status, age in years and sex. The samples were drawn from two sources: the first 160 participants of the ongoing ImmuneRACE study, and 1,200 or so subjects contributed by 6 global collaborators.

V and J are truncated by 6 bases and 2 bases respectively, leaving an intervening sequence of 15 bases. The CDR3 has 15 amino acids, counting the end cysteine and phenylalanine. CDR3 DNA only is kept here, 45 bases in frame from base 1. The germline V gene sets CDR1 to SNHLY and CDR2 to FYNNEI. TCRbeta CDR3 regions were amplified from genomic DNA using the immunoSEQ Assay, a bias-controlled multiplex PCR. As for how the authors treated the data: Within the assay, amplification of reference gene primers was used to estimate how many nucleated cells each sample contained. To quantify the absolute abundance of each unique TCRbeta CDR3 rearrangement, sequence reads were collapsed and filtered. Productive Simpson clonality was computed per sample as the square root of Simpson's diversity index over productive rearrangements. Not all clones reach the TCRdb copy of this immuneACCESS table, which keeps in-frame sequences only. Checked studies attribute under half of the gap to unresolved V genes and leave the rest unexplained. Clone size and V and J calls were adopted from that table, with D and trimming inferred from the DNA. For this sample the table gives around 54,000 clones, of which more than 75% were detected only once. Roughly 6% of the sample is taken by the ten largest.

Overall results and qualifications from the work: The amount of clinical and demographic metadata varied by source and participant and was provided uncurated.

In regard to this clone: Its antigen remains unidentified. No base-level quality is on record; no much larger clone is a single base apart.

In the prospective study, participants were about 18 to 100 years old, resided in about two dozen geographic areas of the United States, and were enrolled through a virtual design. To assign participants to cohorts, the prospective study relied on clinical history that participants themselves reported in a screening survey and a study questionnaire. In the prospective study, whole blood, serum and a nasopharyngeal or oropharyngeal swab were collected from each participant by mobile phlebotomists. Over an approximately 2-month period, participants in the prospective study had the option of providing additional blood draws and questionnaires. Before DNA extraction, prospective study blood samples were shipped either frozen or at room temperature.

The sequenced material came from PBMCs or T cells enriched from blood (not recorded which). The TCR comes from a woman aged 45-60 years with acute COVID-19. Rearrangement joined TRBV2 to TRBJ2-3; the D region possibly corresponds to TRBD2 (6 bases align). The DNA reads TGTGCCAGCAGCCTCTTGCGGGGAAACACAGATACGCAGTATTTT. This yields the protein CASSLLRGNTDTQYF. The entire variable domain, with the stretches around the CDR3 drawn from the reference TRBV2 and TRBJ2-3 proteins, is EPEVTQTPSHQVTQMGQEVILRCVPISNHLYFYWYRQILGQKVEFLVSFYNNEISEKSEIFDDQFSVERPDGSNFTLKIRSTKLEDSAMYFCASSLLRGNTDTQYFGPGTRLTVL.